The 4 T cell receptor beta chains presented below share a single source sample, sequenced in a study of shared clonotypes between healthy human individuals. Data came from immunoSEQ multiplex PCR; TCRdb stores just in-frame clones and leaves some out. The sample includes about 580,000 clones, more than 95% of them seen just once. CD45RO-negative, CCR7-positively selected cells formed the naive CD8 fraction, excluding terminally differentiated effector memory CD45RA+ cells. The sequenced material came from naive CD8+ T cells sorted from blood. These receptors originate from a man in his thirties or forties in good health.

The V gene is TRBV19, the J gene TRBJ2-1; TRBD2 agrees at 8 bases. CDR1 is LNHDA and CDR2 is SQIVND in the germline V gene (reference sequence). The J segment lost 9 bases and the V segment lost 5 bases, leaving 0 bases of the junction unmatched. The CDR3 runs 11 residues. CDR3 DNA sequence: TGTGCCAGTAGTGCGGGAGGTGAGCAGTTCTTC. It encodes CASSAGGEQFF.

On this clone itself: The sample contains more than one DNA sequence encoding this CDR3. This chain uses TRBV7-9 with TRBJ2-3; 7 nucleotides match TRBD1. The germline gives CDR1 SEHNR, CDR2 FQNEAQ (reference sequence). The ends lost 1 base at V and 0 bases at J; junction bases unmatched: 1. CDR3 length equals 15 residues. CDR3 residues: CASSLVQGSTDTQYF. CDR3 DNA: TGTGCCAGCAGCTTAGTACAGGGGAGCACAGATACGCAGTATTTT.

V usage is TRBV19 and J usage is TRBJ2-7; weak D call: TRBD1 (6 bases). This CDR3 is 14 amino acids long. Trimming removed 5 bases at V and 5 bases at J, with 16 bases between. Germline assignment: CDR1 LNHDA and CDR2 SQIVND (reference sequence). The CDR3 protein is CASSYRDTEDEQYF. The CDR3 nucleotides are TGTGCCAGTAGTTACCGGGACACCGAGGACGAGCAGTACTTC.

This rearrangement joins TRBV5-1 to TRBJ1-1, with D possibly being TRBD1 (6 bases). The CDR3 spans 17 residues. Germline V lookup: CDR1 SGHRS, CDR2 YFSETQ. Between the trimmed V and J ends, which lost 3 bases and 5 bases, there was a span of 23 bases. CDR3 in amino acids: CASSSQVAGHGGTEAFF. The DNA for the CDR3 is TGCGCCAGCAGCTCCCAAGTCGCGGGACATGGGGGAACTGAAGCTTTCTTT. Drawing the rest from reference TRBV5-1 and TRBJ1-1, the complete variable domain is KAGVTQTPRYLIKTRGQQVTLSCSPISGHRSVSWYQQTPGQGLQFLFEYFSETQRNKGNFPGRFSGRQFSNSRSEMNVSTLELGDSALYLCASSSQVAGHGGTEAFFGQGTRLTVV.